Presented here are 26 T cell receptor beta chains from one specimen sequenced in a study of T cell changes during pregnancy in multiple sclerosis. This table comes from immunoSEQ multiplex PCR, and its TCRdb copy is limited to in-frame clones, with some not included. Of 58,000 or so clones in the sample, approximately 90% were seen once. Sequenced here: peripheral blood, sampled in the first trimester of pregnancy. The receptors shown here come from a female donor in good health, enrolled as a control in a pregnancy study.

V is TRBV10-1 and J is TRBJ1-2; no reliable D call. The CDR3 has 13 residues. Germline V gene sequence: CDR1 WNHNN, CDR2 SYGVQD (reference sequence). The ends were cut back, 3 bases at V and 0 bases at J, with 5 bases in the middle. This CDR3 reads CASSDQANYGYTF. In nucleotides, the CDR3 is TGCGCCAGCAGTGATCAGGCTAACTATGGCTACACCTTC.

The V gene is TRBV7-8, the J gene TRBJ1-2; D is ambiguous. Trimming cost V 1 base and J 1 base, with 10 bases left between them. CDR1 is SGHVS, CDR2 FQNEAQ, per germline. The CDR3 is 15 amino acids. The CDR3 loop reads CASSLGSGDNYGYTF. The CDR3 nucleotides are TGTGCCAGCAGCTTAGGGTCCGGGGATAACTATGGCTACACCTTC.

CDR3 loop: CASSLGAGNTDTQYF. The CDR3 DNA reads TGTGCCAGCAGCTTAGGTGCGGGGAACACAGATACGCAGTATTTT. The chain carries TRBV7-3 and TRBJ2-3; perhaps TRBD2 as D (6 bases). Germline-derived CDR1 and CDR2 are SGHTA and FQGTGA. V gave up 2 bases and J gave up 2 bases, with 11 bases separating them. The CDR3 sequence is 15 residues long.

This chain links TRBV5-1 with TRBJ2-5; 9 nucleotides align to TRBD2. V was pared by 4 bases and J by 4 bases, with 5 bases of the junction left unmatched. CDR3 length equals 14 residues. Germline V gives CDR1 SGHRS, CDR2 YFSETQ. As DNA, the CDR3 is TGCGCCAGCAGCGTTAGCGGGGGAAGAGAGACCCAGTACTTC. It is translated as CASSVSGGRETQYF.

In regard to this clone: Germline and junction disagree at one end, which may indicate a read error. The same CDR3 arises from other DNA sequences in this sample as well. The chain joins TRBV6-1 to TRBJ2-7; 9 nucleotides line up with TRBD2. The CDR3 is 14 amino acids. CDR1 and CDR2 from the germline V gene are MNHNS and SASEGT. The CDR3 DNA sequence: TGTGCCAGCAGTGAGATAGCGGGGGCCTACGAGCAATACTTC. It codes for CASSEIAGAYEQYF.

This CDR3 reads CASSPHTMNTEAFF. The CDR3 DNA reads TGTGCCAGCAGCCCTCACACCATGAACACTGAAGCTTTCTTT. This sequence joins TRBV11-2 and TRBJ1-1; no clear D. Germline CDR1 reads SGHAT; CDR2 reads FQNNGV. With 5 bases removed from V and 0 bases from J, the gap between germline ends came to 10 bases. The CDR3 contains 14 residues.

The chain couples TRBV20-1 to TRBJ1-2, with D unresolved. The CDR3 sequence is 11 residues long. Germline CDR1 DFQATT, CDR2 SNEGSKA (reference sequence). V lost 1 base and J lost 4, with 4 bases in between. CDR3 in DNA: TGCAGTGCTAGAGTTAGCTATGGCTACACCTTC. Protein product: CSARVSYGYTF.

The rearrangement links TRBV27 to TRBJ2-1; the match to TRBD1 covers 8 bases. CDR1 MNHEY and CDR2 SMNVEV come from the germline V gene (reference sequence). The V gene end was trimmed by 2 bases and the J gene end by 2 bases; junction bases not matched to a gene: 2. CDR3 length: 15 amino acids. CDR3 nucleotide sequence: TGTGCCAGCAGTTTACCAGGGGGCGCCTACAATGAGCAGTTCTTC. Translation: CASSLPGGAYNEQFF.

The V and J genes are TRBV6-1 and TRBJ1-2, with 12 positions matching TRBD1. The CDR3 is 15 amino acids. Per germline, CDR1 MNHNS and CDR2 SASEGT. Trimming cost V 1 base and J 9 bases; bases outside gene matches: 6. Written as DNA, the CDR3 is TGTGCCAGCAGTGAAGGCACCGGGACAGGGGGCCGCTACACCTTC. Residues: CASSEGTGTGGRYTF.

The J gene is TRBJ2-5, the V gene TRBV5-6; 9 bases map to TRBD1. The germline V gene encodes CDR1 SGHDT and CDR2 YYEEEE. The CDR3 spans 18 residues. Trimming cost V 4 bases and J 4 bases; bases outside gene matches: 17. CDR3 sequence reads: CASSLAASGTGIVETQYF. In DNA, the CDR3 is TGTGCCAGCAGCCTGGCCGCCTCCGGGACAGGGATCGTAGAGACCCAGTACTTC.

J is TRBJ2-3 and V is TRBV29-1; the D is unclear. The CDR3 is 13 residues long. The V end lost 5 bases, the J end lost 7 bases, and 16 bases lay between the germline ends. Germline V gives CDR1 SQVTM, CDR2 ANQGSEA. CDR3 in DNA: TGCAGCGTTTATGTACCTGAGGCCCATACGCAGTATTTT. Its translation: CSVYVPEAHTQYF.

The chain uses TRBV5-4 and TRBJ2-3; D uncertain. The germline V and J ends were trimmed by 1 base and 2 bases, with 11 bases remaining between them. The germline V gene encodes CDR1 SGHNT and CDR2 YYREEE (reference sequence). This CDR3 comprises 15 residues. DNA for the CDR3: TGTGCCAGCAGCTTGACTACCAGCTCCACAGATACGCAGTATTTT. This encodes CASSLTTSSTDTQYF.

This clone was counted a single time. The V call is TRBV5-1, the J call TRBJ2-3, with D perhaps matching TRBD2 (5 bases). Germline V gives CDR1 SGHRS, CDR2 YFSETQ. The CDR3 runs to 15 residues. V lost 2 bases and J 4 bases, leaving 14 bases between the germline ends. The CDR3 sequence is CASSFRSGGADTQYF. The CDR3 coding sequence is TGCGCCAGCAGCTTCCGAAGCGGAGGCGCAGATACGCAGTATTTT.

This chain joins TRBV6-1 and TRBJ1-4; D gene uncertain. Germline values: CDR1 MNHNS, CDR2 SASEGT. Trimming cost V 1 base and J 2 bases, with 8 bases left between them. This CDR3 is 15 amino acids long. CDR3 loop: CASSEVSGTNEKLFF. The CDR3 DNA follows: TGTGCCAGCAGTGAAGTCTCCGGGACTAATGAAAAACTGTTTTTT.

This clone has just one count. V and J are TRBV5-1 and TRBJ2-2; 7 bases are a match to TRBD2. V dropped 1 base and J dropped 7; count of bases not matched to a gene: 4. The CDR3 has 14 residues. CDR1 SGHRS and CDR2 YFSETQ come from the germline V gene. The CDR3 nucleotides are TGCGCCAGCAGCTTGACGGGGGGTGACGGGGAGCTGTTTTTT. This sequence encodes CASSLTGGDGELFF.

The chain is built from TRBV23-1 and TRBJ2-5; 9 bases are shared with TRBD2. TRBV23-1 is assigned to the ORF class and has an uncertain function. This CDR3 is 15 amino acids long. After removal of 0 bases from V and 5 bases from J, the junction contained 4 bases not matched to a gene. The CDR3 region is CASSQSGLALETQYF. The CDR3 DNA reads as TGCGCCAGCAGTCAATCGGGACTAGCCTTGGAGACCCAGTACTTC.

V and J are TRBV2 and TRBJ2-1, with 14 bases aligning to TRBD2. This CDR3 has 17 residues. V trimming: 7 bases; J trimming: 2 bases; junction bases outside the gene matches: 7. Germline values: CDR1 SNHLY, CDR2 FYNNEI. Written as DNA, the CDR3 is TGTGCCAGCATTTGTACGGGACTAGCGGGGGCCTACAATGAGCAGTTCTTC. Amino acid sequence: CASICTGLAGAYNEQFF.

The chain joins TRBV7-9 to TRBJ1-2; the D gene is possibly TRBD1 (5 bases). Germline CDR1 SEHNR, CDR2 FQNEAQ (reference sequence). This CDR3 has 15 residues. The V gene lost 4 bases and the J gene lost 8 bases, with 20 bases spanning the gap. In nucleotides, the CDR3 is TGTGCCAGCAGCTCCCCCCCCGCCGGGGGTATCGGCTACACCTTC. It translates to CASSSPPAGGIGYTF.

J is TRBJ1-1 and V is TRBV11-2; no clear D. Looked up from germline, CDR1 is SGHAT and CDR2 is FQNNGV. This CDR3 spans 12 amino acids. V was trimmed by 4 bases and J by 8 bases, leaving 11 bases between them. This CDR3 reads CASSSAGGEAFF. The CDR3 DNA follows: TGTGCCAGCAGCTCCGCCGGCGGAGAAGCTTTCTTT.

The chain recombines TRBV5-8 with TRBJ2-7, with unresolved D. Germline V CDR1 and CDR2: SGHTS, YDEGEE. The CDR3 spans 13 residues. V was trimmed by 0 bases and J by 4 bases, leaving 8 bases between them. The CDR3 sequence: CASSLGEWYEQYF. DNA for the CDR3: TGTGCCAGCAGCTTGGGCGAGTGGTACGAGCAGTACTTC.

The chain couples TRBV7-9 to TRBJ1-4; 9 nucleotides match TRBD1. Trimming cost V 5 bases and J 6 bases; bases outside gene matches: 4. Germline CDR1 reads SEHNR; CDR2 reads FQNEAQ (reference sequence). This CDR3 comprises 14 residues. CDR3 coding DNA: TGTGCCAGCAGCGCCCGGACAGGGGATGAAAAACTGTTTTTT. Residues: CASSARTGDEKLFF.

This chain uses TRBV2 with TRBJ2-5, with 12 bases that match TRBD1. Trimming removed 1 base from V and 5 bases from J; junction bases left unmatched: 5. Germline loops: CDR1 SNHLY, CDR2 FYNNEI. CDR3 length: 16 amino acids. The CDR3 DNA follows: TGTGCCAGCAGTGAAGTCTACGGGACAGGGGGCGAGACCCAGTACTTC. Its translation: CASSEVYGTGGETQYF.

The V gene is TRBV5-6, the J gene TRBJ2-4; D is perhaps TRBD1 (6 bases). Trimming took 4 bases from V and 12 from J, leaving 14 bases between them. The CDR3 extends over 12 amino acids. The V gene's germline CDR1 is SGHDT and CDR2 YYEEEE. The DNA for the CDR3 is TGTGCCAGCAGCCAGGGGACCGCTAATCAGTACTTC. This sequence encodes CASSQGTANQYF.

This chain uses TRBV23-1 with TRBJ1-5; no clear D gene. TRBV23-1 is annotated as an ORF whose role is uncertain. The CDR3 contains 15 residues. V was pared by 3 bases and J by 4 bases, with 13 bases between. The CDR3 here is CASSHLPSGNQPQHF. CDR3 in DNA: TGCGCCAGCAGTCACCTCCCCTCGGGGAATCAGCCCCAGCATTTT.

CDR3 amino acids: CASSEGIRSGAFF. In DNA form, the CDR3 reads TGTGCCAGCAGTGAAGGGATTCGGAGTGGAGCTTTCTTT. The chain has TRBV2 and TRBJ1-1; D remains unclear. The V end lost 1 base, the J end lost 10 bases, and 13 bases lay between the germline ends. Germline CDR1 SNHLY, CDR2 FYNNEI. The CDR3 runs to 13 residues.

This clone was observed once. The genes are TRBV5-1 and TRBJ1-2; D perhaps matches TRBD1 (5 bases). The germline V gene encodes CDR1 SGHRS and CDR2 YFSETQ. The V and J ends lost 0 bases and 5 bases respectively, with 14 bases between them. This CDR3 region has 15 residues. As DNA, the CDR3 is TGCGCCAGCAGCTTGGGACTGCAGGGATGGTATGGCTACACCTTC. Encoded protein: CASSLGLQGWYGYTF.